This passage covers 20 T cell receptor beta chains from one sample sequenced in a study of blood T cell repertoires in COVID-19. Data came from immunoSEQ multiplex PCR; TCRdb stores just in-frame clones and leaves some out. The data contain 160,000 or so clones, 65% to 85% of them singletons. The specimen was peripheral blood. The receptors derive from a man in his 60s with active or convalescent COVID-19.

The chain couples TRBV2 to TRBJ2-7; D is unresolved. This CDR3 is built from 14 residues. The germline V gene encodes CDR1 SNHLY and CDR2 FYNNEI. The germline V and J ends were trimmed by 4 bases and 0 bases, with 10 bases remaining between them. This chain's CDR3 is CASSGSSDSYEQYF. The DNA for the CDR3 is TGTGCCAGCAGTGGTTCGAGCGACTCCTACGAGCAGTACTTC.

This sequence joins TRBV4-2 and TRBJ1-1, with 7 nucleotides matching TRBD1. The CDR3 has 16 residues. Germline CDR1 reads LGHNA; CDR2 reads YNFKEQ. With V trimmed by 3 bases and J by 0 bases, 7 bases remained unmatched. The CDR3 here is CASSQGTVYMNTEAFF. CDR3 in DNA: TGTGCCAGCAGCCAGGGGACAGTATATATGAACACTGAAGCTTTCTTT.

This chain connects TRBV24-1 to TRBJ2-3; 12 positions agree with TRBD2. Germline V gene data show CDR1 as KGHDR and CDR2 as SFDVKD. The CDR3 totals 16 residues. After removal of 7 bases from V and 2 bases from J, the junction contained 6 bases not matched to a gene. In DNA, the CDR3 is TGTGCCACCAGGCCCGGACTAGCGGGATCCACAGATACGCAGTATTTT. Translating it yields CATRPGLAGSTDTQYF.

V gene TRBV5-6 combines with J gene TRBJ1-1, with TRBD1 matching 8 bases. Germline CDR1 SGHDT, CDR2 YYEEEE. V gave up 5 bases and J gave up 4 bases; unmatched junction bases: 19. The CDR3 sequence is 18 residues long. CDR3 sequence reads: CASSRGRMDRAKVTEAFF. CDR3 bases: TGTGCCAGCAGTCGCGGCCGTATGGACAGGGCAAAAGTCACTGAAGCTTTCTTT.

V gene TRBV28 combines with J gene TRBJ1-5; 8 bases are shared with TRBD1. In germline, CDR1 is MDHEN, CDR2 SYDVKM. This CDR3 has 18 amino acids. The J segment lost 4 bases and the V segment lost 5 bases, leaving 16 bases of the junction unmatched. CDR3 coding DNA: TGTGCCAGCAGTAAGCACGAGGGGGCAGGGGGCTTTAATCAGCCCCAGCATTTT. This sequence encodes CASSKHEGAGGFNQPQHF.

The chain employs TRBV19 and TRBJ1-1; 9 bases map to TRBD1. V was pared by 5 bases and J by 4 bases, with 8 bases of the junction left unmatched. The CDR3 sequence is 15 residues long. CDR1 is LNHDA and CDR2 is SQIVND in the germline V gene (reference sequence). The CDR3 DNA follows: TGTGCCAGTAGTCCTGGGACAGGGTCTGCCACTGAAGCTTTCTTT. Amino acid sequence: CASSPGTGSATEAFF.

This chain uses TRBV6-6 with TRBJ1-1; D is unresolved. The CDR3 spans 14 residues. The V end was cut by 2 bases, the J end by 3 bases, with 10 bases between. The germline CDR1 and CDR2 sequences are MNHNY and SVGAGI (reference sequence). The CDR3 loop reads CASSYPLSDTEAFF. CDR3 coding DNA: TGTGCCAGCAGTTACCCCCTTTCGGACACTGAAGCTTTCTTT.

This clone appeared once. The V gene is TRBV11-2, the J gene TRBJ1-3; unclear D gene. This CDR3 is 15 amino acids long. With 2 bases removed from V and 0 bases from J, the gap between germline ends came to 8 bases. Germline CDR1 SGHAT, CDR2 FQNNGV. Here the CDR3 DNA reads TGTGCCAGCAGCTTATTGGGCAGCTCTGGAAACACCATATATTTT. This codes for CASSLLGSSGNTIYF.

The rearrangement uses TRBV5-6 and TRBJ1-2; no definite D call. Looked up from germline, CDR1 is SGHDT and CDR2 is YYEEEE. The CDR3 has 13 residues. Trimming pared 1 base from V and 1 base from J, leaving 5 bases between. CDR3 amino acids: CASSLPGNYGYTF. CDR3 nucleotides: TGTGCCAGCAGCTTGCCCGGTAACTATGGCTACACCTTC.

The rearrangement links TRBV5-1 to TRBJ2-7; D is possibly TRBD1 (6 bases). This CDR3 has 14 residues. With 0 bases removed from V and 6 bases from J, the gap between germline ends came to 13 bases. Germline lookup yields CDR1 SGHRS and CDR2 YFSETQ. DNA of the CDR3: TGCGCCAGCAGCTTGGGAGTCAGGGGTGGCGAGCAGTACTTC. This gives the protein CASSLGVRGGEQYF. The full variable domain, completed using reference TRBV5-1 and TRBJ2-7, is KAGVTQTPRYLIKTRGQQVTLSCSPISGHRSVSWYQQTPGQGLQFLFEYFSETQRNKGNFPGRFSGRQFSNSRSEMNVSTLELGDSALYLCASSLGVRGGEQYFGPGTRLTVT.

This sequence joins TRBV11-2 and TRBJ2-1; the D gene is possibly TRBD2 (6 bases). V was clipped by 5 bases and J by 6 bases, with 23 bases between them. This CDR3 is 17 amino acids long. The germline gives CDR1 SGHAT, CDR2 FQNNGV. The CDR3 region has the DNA TGTGCCAGCAGCGGGCCGGGGGTGGAGCGGGTCGGCAATGAGCAGTTCTTC. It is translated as CASSGPGVERVGNEQFF.

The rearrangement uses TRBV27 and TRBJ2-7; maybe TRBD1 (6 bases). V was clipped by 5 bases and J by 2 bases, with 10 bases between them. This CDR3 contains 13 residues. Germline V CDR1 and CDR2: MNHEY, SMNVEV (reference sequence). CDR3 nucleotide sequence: TGTGCCAGCAGTCCGGACAGCACCTACGAGCAGTACTTC. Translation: CASSPDSTYEQYF.

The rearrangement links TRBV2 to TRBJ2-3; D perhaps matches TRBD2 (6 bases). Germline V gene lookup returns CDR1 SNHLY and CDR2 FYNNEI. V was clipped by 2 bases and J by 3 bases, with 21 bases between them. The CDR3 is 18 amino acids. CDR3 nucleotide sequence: TGTGCCAGCAGTGAATCGGGGGTGAGGGGAAGGGTGACAGATACGCAGTATTTT. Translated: CASSESGVRGRVTDTQYF. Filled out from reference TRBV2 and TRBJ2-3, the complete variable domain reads EPEVTQTPSHQVTQMGQEVILRCVPISNHLYFYWYRQILGQKVEFLVSFYNNEISEKSEIFDDQFSVERPDGSNFTLKIRSTKLEDSAMYFCASSESGVRGRVTDTQYFGPGTRLTVL.

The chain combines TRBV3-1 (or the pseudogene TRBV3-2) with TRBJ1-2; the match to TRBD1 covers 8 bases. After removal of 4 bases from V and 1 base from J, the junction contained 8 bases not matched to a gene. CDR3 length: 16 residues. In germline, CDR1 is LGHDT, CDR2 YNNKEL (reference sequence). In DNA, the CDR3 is TGTGCCAGCAGCCCCTCATTGACAGGGGTTAACTATGGCTACACCTTC. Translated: CASSPSLTGVNYGYTF.

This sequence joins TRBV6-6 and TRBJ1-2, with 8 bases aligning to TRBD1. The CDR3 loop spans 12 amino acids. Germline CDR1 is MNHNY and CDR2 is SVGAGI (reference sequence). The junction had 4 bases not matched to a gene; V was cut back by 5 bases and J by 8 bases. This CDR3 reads CASSPGQVGYTF. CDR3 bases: TGTGCCAGCAGTCCGGGACAGGTCGGCTACACCTTC.

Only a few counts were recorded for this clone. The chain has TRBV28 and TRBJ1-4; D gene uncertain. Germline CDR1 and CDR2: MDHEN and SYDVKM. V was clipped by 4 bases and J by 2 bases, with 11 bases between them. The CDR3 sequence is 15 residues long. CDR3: CASSSQTFTNEKLFF. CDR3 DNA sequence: TGTGCCAGCAGTTCCCAGACTTTTACTAATGAAAAACTGTTTTTT. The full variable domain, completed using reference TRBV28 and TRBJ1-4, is DVKVTQSSRYLVKRTGEKVFLECVQDMDHENMFWYRQDPGLGLRLIYFSYDVKMKEKGDIPEGYSVSREKKERFSLILESASTNQTSMYLCASSSQTFTNEKLFFGSGTQLSVL.

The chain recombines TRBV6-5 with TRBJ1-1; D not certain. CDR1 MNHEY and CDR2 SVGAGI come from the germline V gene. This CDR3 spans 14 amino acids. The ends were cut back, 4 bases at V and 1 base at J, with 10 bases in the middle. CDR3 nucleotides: TGTGCCAGCAGTTCCCCTCGGGGGAACACTGAAGCTTTCTTT. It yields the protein CASSSPRGNTEAFF.

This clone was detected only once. The CDR3 region has the DNA TGTGCCAGTAAGGTCGATTGGGCCACAGATACGCAGTATTTT. Amino acids: CASKVDWATDTQYF. The chain links TRBV19 to TRBJ2-3; D unclear. The V gene's germline CDR1 is LNHDA and CDR2 SQIVND (reference sequence). This CDR3 is 14 amino acids long. The germline V and J ends were trimmed by 7 bases and 2 bases, with 13 bases remaining between them. The variable domain in full, completed from reference TRBV19 and TRBJ2-3, reads DGGITQSPKYLFRKEGQNVTLSCEQNLNHDAMYWYRQDPGQGLRLIYYSQIVNDFQKGDIAEGYSVSREKKESFPLTVTSAQKNPTAFYLCASKVDWATDTQYFGPGTRLTVL.

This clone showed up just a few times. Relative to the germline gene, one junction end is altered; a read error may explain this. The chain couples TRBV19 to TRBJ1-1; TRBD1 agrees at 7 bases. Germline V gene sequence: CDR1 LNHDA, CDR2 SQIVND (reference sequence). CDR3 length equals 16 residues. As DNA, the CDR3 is TGTGCCAGTAGTGTCCGGGACAGCCTCCCAACCCCTGAAACTTTCTTT. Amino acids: CASSVRDSLPTPETFF.

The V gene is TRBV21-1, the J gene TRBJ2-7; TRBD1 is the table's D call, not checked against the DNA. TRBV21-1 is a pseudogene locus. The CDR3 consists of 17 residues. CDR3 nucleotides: TGTGCCAGCAGCAAAGGACAGGGTCTAGTCCCCGGCTACGAGCAGTACTTC. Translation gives CASSKGQGLVPGYEQYF.